This TCR beta chain derives from a study of cytomegalovirus exposure and HLA in healthy donors. As concerns this clone: Its antigen is not known.

Study-level results: Later, an analysis found that common viral pathogens appeared to be linked with several of the most significant clusters. A missense DCLRE1C variant was associated with V- and J-gene trimming of TCR beta chains in a later analysis, and an independent cohort replicated the association.

A multiplex PCR was run with 60 Vbeta primers and 13 Jbeta primers. Data came from immunoSEQ multiplex PCR; TCRdb stores just in-frame clones and leaves some out. The top ten clones hold roughly 1.6% of a sample with about 180,000 clones, over 65% of them seen once. Material: PBMCs. The TCR originated in a man between 18 and 29 years old in good health and CMV-seronegative.

The CDR3 DNA reads as TGTGCCAGCAGCTCCACCGGGACTAGCGCTACAAGTGATCCCTACGAGCAGTACTTC. Its protein is CASSSTGTSATSDPYEQYF. The J gene is TRBJ2-7, the V gene TRBV9; 10 nucleotides agree with TRBD2. The germline V gene encodes CDR1 SGDLS and CDR2 YYNGEE. V lost 4 bases, J lost 2 bases, and 18 bases stayed unmatched. The CDR3 length is 19 residues.